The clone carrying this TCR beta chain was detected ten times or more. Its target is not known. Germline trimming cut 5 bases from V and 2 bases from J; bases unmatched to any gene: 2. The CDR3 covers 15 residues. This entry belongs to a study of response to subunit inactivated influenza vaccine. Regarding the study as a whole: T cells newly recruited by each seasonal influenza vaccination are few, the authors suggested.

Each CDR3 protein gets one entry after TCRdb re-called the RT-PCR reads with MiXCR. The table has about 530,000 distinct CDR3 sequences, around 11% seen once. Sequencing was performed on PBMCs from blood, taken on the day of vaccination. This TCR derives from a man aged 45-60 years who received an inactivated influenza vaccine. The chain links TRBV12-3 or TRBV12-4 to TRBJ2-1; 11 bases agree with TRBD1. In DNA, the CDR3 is TGTGCCAGCAGTAAGGGACAGGGGGCCTACAATGAGCAGTTCTTC. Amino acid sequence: CASSKGQGAYNEQFF.